Listed below are T cell receptor beta chains from one sample, sequenced in a study of tumor-infiltrating lymphocytes in localized non-small cell lung cancer. The protocol was immunoSEQ multiplex PCR, while the TCRdb copy is restricted to in-frame clones and leaves out a portion. The table shows some 2,900 clones, with about 40% occurring only once. Sequences were obtained from uninvolved lung tissue not adjacent to the tumor. The source is a human donor with non-small cell lung cancer. The CDR3 runs from the conserved cysteine through the conserved F or W. A D gene is named only where the DNA matches it firmly.

d_call j_call v_call cdr3_aa
. TRBJ1-3 TRBV6-5 CASSSSSRGNTIYF
. TRBJ2-3 TRBV7-3 CASSSDPNSRIDTQYF
. TRBJ2-1 TRBV19 CASSMVEGPEQFF
. TRBJ2-6 TRBV9 CASREGPGANVLTF
. TRBJ1-1 TRBV7-2 CASSRGDTEAFF
. TRBJ2-5 TRBV5-6 CASSLNSGGQETQYF
. TRBJ2-5 TRBV14 CASSQAPQETQYF
TRBD2 TRBJ2-5 TRBV7-2 CASSPAPSGGISQETQYF
. TRBJ1-4 TRBV6-5 CASSRSQPEKLFF
TRBD2 TRBJ2-1 TRBV11-2 CASSLGTSGYSYNEQFF
. TRBJ2-7 TRBV21-1 CPRGFHEQYF
TRBD1 TRBJ2-3 TRBV4-1 CASSQPGTGTDTQYF
. TRBJ1-3 TRBV5-8 CASSLGHTGNTIYF
. TRBJ2-2 TRBV6-5 CASTHAGELFF
. TRBJ1-1 TRBV4-1 CASSRGTEAFF
. TRBJ1-2 TRBV28 CASSLYGTASYGYTF
TRBD2 TRBJ2-3 TRBV11-2 CASSGLAFGGSTDTQYF
. TRBJ1-2 TRBV11-2 CASSPGQDYGYTF
TRBD2 TRBJ2-3 TRBV14 CASSQGSGGSSDTQYF
. TRBJ1-2 TRBV5-1 CASRSLGQRQGYTF
. TRBJ1-2 TRBV19 CASSPGSSRAYGYTF
. TRBJ2-4 TRBV7-2 CARSPLLLVQNIQYF
. TRBJ1-2 TRBV6-1 CASSDWVDYGYTF
. TRBJ2-7 TRBV6-5 CASRPDGSYEQYF
. TRBJ2-6 TRBV9 CASSPVSGANVLTF
. TRBJ2-3 TRBV5-1 CASSLERPPSPDTQYF
. TRBJ2-2 TRBV30 CAWSVRTGELFF
. TRBJ2-7 TRBV30 CAWSVGLGMNPEQYF
. TRBJ1-3 TRBV19 CASSIADSYSGNTIYF
. TRBJ1-3 TRBV7-2 CASSLYGNTIYF
. TRBJ2-4 TRBV27 CASSFKVGATKNIQYF
TRBD1 TRBJ1-1 TRBV15 CATSRSRGQGTEAFF
. TRBJ1-1 TRBV6-5 CASSYSIILGTEAFF
. TRBJ1-1 TRBV5-1 CASSLAAQQGGNTEAFF
. TRBJ1-1 TRBV7-2 CASSLMGVEAFF
. TRBJ2-7 TRBV27 CASSPWGFIGEQYF
. TRBJ1-1 TRBV7-9 CASSSLGVEAFF